This entry concerns a single T cell receptor (beta chain). The data stem from a study of blood T cell repertoires in COVID-19. The repertoire was sequenced with immunoSEQ multiplex PCR; TCRdb's copy has only in-frame clones and lacks some. Of fewer than 200,000 clones in the sample, 80% to 85% were seen once. V lost 6 bases, J lost 4 bases, and 10 bases stayed unmatched. The CDR3 loop spans 16 amino acids. The germline V gene has CDR1 LGHNA and CDR2 YSLEER. The sample comprised peripheral blood. The chain recombines TRBV4-3 with TRBJ2-2; 8 positions agree with TRBD2. The TCR originated in a woman of 80 years or more with active or convalescent COVID-19. DNA of the CDR3: TGCGCCAGCAGTCAATTTCGGGGGGGTGGCACCGGGGAGCTGTTTTTT. This encodes CASSQFRGGGTGELFF.